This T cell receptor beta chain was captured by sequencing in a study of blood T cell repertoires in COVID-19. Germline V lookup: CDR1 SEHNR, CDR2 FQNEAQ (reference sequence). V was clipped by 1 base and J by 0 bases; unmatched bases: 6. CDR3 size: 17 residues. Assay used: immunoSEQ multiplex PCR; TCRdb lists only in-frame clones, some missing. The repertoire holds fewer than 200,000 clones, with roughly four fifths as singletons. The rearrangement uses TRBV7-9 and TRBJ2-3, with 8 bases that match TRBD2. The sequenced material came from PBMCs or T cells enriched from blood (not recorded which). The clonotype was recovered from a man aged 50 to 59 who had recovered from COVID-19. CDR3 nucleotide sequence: TGTGCCAGCAGCTTAGAATTACTAGCGGCTAGCACAGATACGCAGTATTTT. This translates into CASSLELLAASTDTQYF.